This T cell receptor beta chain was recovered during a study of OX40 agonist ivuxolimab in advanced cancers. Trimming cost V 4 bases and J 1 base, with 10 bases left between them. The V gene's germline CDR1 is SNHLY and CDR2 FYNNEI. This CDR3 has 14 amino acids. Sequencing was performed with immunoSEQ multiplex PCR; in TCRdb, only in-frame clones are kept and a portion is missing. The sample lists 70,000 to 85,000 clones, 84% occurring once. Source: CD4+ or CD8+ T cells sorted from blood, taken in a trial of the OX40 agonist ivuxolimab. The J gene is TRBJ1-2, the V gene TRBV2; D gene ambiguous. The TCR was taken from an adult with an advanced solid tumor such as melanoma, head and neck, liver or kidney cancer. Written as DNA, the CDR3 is TGTGCCAGCAGTGTCTCGTACAGTAACTATGGCTACACCTTC. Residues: CASSVSYSNYGYTF. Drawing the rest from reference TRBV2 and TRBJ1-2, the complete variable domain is EPEVTQTPSHQVTQMGQEVILRCVPISNHLYFYWYRQILGQKVEFLVSFYNNEISEKSEIFDDQFSVERPDGSNFTLKIRSTKLEDSAMYFCASSVSYSNYGYTFGSGTRLTVV.